This T cell receptor (beta chain) comes out of a study of cytomegalovirus exposure and HLA in healthy donors. Study information: The 100 to 150 validation repertoires, a later analysis reported, used the same platform as the 550 to 700 repertoires from the first cohort.

This clone appeared a single time. Its matching antigen is unknown. Measured with immunoSEQ multiplex PCR; TCRdb has only the in-frame clones, and not every one. Of about 130,000 clones listed, about 95% were seen once; the top ten hold about 1.7%. Study-level points and caveats: First-cohort TCR clusters were later found to tend to co-occur in the 90 to 150 validation repertoires. In vitro data verified a few CMV-associated chains as specific for CMV antigens. Diagnosis of cytomegalovirus status made by the classifier reportedly showed high specificity and sensitivity.

The sequence was collected from a man between 18 and 35 years old in good health and CMV-seropositive. The specimen was PBMCs.

CDR3 DNA sequence: TGTGCCAGCAGCCAAGATGGCAGGGGAGATGAAAAACTGTTTTTT. Translation: CASSQDGRGDEKLFF. This sequence joins TRBV4-2 and TRBJ1-4; possibly TRBD1 for D (6 bases). The CDR3 covers 15 residues. Trimming pared 0 bases from V and 6 bases from J, leaving 11 bases between. CDR1 and CDR2 from the germline V gene are LGHNA and YNFKEQ.